The 32 T cell receptor beta chains reported below all come from one sample, sequenced in a study of T cell repertoires in cytomegalovirus infection. TCRdb re-called the reads with MiXCR, one entry per CDR3 protein. Of 290,000 or so distinct CDR3 sequences listed, about 9.1% are singletons. Sequencing used PBMCs. These receptors were collected from a human donor in good health (CMV status not recorded). Some clones in this sample may be carry-over from other donors' samples.

The V call is TRBV29-1, the J call TRBJ2-5, with D tentatively TRBD1 (5 bases). This CDR3 spans 12 amino acids. Germline V lookup: CDR1 SQVTM, CDR2 ANQGSEA. The V and J ends lost 7 bases and 5 bases respectively, with 14 bases between them. The CDR3 spells CSAWPGLETQYF. The CDR3 DNA sequence: TGCAGCGCCTGGCCAGGGCTGGAGACCCAGTACTTC.

This rearrangement joins TRBV25-1 to TRBJ2-1; D may be TRBD1 (5 bases). In germline, CDR1 is MGHDK, CDR2 SYGVNS. Deletions cut 5 bases from V and 5 bases from J, with 19 bases between. CDR3 size: 16 residues. CDR3 DNA: TGTGCCAGCAGTCCCCCTTTCGACAGCCCCAACAATGAGCAGTTCTTC. Protein: CASSPPFDSPNNEQFF.

There are many counts of this clonotype. The chain couples TRBV19 to TRBJ2-1; perhaps TRBD1 as D (5 bases). The CDR3 runs 14 residues. V lost 5 bases and J lost 5, with 13 bases in between. Germline V gene data show CDR1 as LNHDA and CDR2 as SQIVND (reference sequence). This chain's CDR3 is CASSPPRANNEQFF. CDR3 DNA: TGTGCCAGTAGTCCCCCCAGGGCAAACAATGAGCAGTTCTTC.

Ten or more counts support this clonotype. The CDR3: CASSYSPGTEETQYF. CDR3 DNA: TGTGCCAGCAGTTATTCGCCGGGAACTGAAGAGACCCAGTACTTC. The gene calls are TRBV6-5 and TRBJ2-5, with D tentatively TRBD2 (5 bases). Germline-derived CDR1 and CDR2 are MNHEY and SVGAGI. V lost 3 bases, J lost 3 bases, and 14 bases lay in between. The CDR3 spans 15 residues.

In its sample, this clonotype was seen a few times. V usage is TRBV29-1 and J usage is TRBJ2-4; no reliable D call. The V gene's germline CDR1 is SQVTM and CDR2 ANQGSEA. There are 12 residues in the CDR3. The V and J ends lost 2 bases and 5 bases respectively, with 7 bases between them. CDR3 protein: CSVEKGENIQYF. The CDR3 DNA sequence: TGCAGCGTTGAAAAGGGCGAAAACATTCAGTACTTC.

The chain has TRBV4-3 and TRBJ2-2, with TRBD2 matching over 11 bases. The germline V gene has CDR1 LGHNA and CDR2 YSLEER. The CDR3 extends over 21 amino acids. After removal of 4 bases from V and 1 base from J, the junction contained 17 bases not matched to a gene. CDR3 bases: TGCGCCAGCAGCCTCCGACCCCCCACCTATAGCGGGGGGGGGAACACCGGGGAGCTGTTTTTT. Translating it yields CASSLRPPTYSGGGNTGELFF.

This clonotype was observed a handful of times. The J gene is TRBJ1-2, the V gene TRBV19; no clear D gene. Trimming took off 0 bases at V and 0 bases at J, with 8 bases between the two ends. There are 15 residues in the CDR3. Germline V CDR1 and CDR2: LNHDA, SQIVND (reference sequence). CDR3 bases: TGTGCCAGTAGTATAGAGGATAGACCTAACTATGGCTACACCTTC. Protein product: CASSIEDRPNYGYTF.

This clonotype was observed at least ten times. The chain employs TRBV6-5 and TRBJ1-5; TRBD1 aligns across 7 bases. The germline CDR1 and CDR2 sequences are MNHEY and SVGAGI. Losses at the gene ends were 5 bases for V and 5 bases for J; bases not matched to a gene: 9. This CDR3 has 15 amino acids. In DNA form, the CDR3 reads TGTGCCAGCAGTAAGAGCGGGACAGCAGATCAGCCCCAGCATTTT. Translation gives CASSKSGTADQPQHF.

This clonotype was picked up a small number of times. This chain connects TRBV2 to TRBJ2-7, with D tentatively TRBD2 (5 bases). The CDR3 is made up of 14 amino acids. The V gene lost 3 bases and the J gene lost 0 bases, with 9 bases spanning the gap. Germline V gene lookup returns CDR1 SNHLY and CDR2 FYNNEI. CDR3 protein: CASSDRGSSYEQYF. The CDR3 coding sequence is TGTGCCAGCAGTGACCGAGGGAGCTCCTACGAGCAGTACTTC.

In its sample, this clonotype was seen a few times. The rearrangement joins TRBV11-3 to TRBJ2-2; the D call may be TRBD1 or TRBD2 (5 bases each). Germline CDR1 reads SGHNT; CDR2 reads YENEEA. Trimming took off 0 bases at V and 4 bases at J, with 12 bases between the two ends. The CDR3 is 16 residues long. CDR3 sequence: CASSLDRRDGTGELFF. CDR3 nucleotide sequence: TGTGCCAGCAGCTTAGATCGCAGGGACGGCACCGGGGAGCTGTTTTTT.

This clonotype was recorded many times. The chain couples TRBV29-1 to TRBJ2-5; maybe TRBD2 (7 bases). The CDR3 is 15 amino acids. V dropped 6 bases and J dropped 4 bases, with 21 bases sitting between them. Germline V gene data show CDR1 as SQVTM and CDR2 as ANQGSEA. DNA of the CDR3: TGCAGCGTCCCCGGGGGAGGGGGGGAGAGAGAGACCCAGTACTTC. Amino acids: CSVPGGGGERETQYF.

Many counts were recorded for this clonotype. The J gene is TRBJ1-1, the V gene TRBV27, with a possible D match to TRBD1 (6 bases). The CDR3 extends over 15 amino acids. V lost 2 bases and J 1 base, leaving 11 bases between the germline ends. Germline V CDR1 and CDR2: MNHEY, SMNVEV (reference sequence). The CDR3 spells CASSLLGGPNTEAFF. Here the CDR3 DNA reads TGTGCCAGCAGTTTACTCGGGGGCCCGAACACTGAAGCTTTCTTT.

In regard to this clonotype: The germline gene is not matched at one end of the junction; a read error may be the cause. The V and J genes are TRBV29-1 and TRBJ2-1; unclear D gene. CDR1 and CDR2 (germline): SQVTM, ANQGSEA. The CDR3 loop spans 13 amino acids. CDR3 in DNA: TGCAGCGTTGAAGATTGGCCCAGTAATGAGCGGTTCTTC. Amino acids: CSVEDWPSNERFF.

This clonotype was observed many times. V gene TRBV2 combines with J gene TRBJ2-7; TRBD1 matches 7 bases. Per the germline V gene, CDR1 is SNHLY and CDR2 is FYNNEI. V lost 6 bases, J lost 1 base, and 6 bases stayed unmatched. The CDR3 sequence is 14 residues long. The CDR3 nucleotides read TGTGCCAGCAGACAGGGGTTCCAGTCCTACGAGCAGTACTTC. Translation gives CASRQGFQSYEQYF.

Many counts were recorded for this clonotype. The V gene is TRBV27, the J gene TRBJ2-7, with D perhaps TRBD1 (5 bases). V was shortened by 3 bases and J by 3 bases, with 15 bases between the two germline ends. Germline V lookup: CDR1 MNHEY, CDR2 SMNVEV (reference sequence). This CDR3 has 15 amino acids. Here the CDR3 reads CASSFLSAGNYEQYF. DNA of the CDR3: TGTGCCAGCAGTTTTCTGTCCGCAGGGAACTACGAGCAGTACTTC.

This chain links TRBV12-3 or TRBV12-4 with TRBJ2-1; 8 nucleotides match TRBD2. V lost 6 bases to trimming and J lost 0 bases; unmatched junction nucleotides: 7. The CDR3 is 16 amino acids. CDR3: CASSSPGGASYNEQFF. CDR3 bases: TGTGCCAGCAGCTCCCCGGGGGGGGCCTCCTACAATGAGCAGTTCTTC.

This clonotype was picked up many times. The chain recombines TRBV19 with TRBJ2-5; D is possibly TRBD1 or TRBD2 (5 bases each). V was cut by 5 bases and J by 4 bases, with 11 bases left in between. There are 13 residues in the CDR3. In germline, CDR1 is LNHDA, CDR2 SQIVND (reference sequence). Here the CDR3 DNA reads TGTGCCAGTAGTGACACTGGGGGAGAGACCCAGTACTTC. As protein: CASSDTGGETQYF.

This clonotype was seen ten or more times. V usage is TRBV5-1 and J usage is TRBJ2-5; D is unclear. V lost 2 bases and J 0 bases, leaving 8 bases between the germline ends. This CDR3 comprises 14 residues. Germline CDR1 is SGHRS and CDR2 is YFSETQ. The CDR3 region has the DNA TGCGCCAGCAGCTTAACCCCGTACCAAGAGACCCAGTACTTC. Translated, it gives CASSLTPYQETQYF. The whole variable domain, filled in from reference TRBV5-1 and TRBJ2-5, reads KAGVTQTPRYLIKTRGQQVTLSCSPISGHRSVSWYQQTPGQGLQFLFEYFSETQRNKGNFPGRFSGRQFSNSRSEMNVSTLELGDSALYLCASSLTPYQETQYFGPGTRLLVL.

This clonotype showed up many times. The chain carries TRBV6-2 or TRBV6-3 and TRBJ1-1; TRBD1 matches 8 bases. The V segment lost 5 bases and the J segment 7 bases; nucleotides outside the gene matches: 12. Per germline, CDR1 MNHEY and CDR2 SVGEGT. The CDR3 length is 15 residues. The CDR3 DNA reads TGTGCCAGCAGTAACCCACAGGGGGTAACTGATGAAGCTTTCTTT. Its translation: CASSNPQGVTDEAFF.

This clonotype was seen repeatedly, ten times or more. The CDR3 sequence: CASSLYPDPSSLHF. CDR3 nucleotide sequence: TGTGCCAGCAGTTTATACCCCGACCCTTCCTCCCTCCACTTT. The genes are TRBV27 and TRBJ1-6, with D unclear. CDR1 is MNHEY, CDR2 SMNVEV, per germline (reference sequence). The CDR3 runs 14 residues. Trimming removed 1 base from V and 14 bases from J, with 15 bases in between.

This clonotype was detected many times. The genes are TRBV12-3 or TRBV12-4 and TRBJ1-5; tentatively, D is TRBD1 (5 bases). The CDR3 has 11 amino acids. Trimming stripped 5 bases from V and 7 bases from J, with 6 bases between. CDR3 nucleotides: TGTGCCAGCAGTACAGGACAGCCCCAGCATTTT. It encodes CASSTGQPQHF.

This clonotype was detected ten times or more. J is TRBJ2-7 and V is TRBV6-1; TRBD1 matches 9 bases. The V segment lost 5 bases and the J segment 2 bases; nucleotides outside the gene matches: 4. This CDR3 region has 14 residues. Per the germline V gene, CDR1 is MNHNS and CDR2 is SASEGT. CDR3 region: CASSFRQGAYEQYF. The DNA for the CDR3 is TGTGCCAGCAGTTTCAGACAGGGGGCCTACGAGCAGTACTTC.

The V gene is TRBV18, the J gene TRBJ2-5; D gene ambiguous. This CDR3 region has 14 residues. Germline lookup yields CDR1 KGHSH and CDR2 LQKENI. With 1 base removed from V and 3 bases from J, the gap between germline ends came to 9 bases. CDR3 sequence reads: CASSPRMGKETQYF. Here the CDR3 DNA reads TGTGCCAGCTCACCACGAATGGGGAAAGAGACCCAGTACTTC.

Ten or more counts support this clonotype. J is TRBJ2-1 and V is TRBV27, with 10 positions matching TRBD2. The junction had 4 bases not matched to a gene; V was cut back by 6 bases and J by 2 bases. The CDR3 runs 15 residues. Germline-derived CDR1 and CDR2 are MNHEY and SMNVEV (reference sequence). CDR3 sequence (DNA): TGTGCCAGCAGCATAGCGGGGGGAACCTACAATGAGCAGTTCTTC. It is translated as CASSIAGGTYNEQFF.

This clonotype came up many times. The chain joins TRBV6-6 to TRBJ2-3, with 8 bases matching TRBD1. Trimming at V came to 6 bases and at J to 1 base, leaving 9 bases not matched to a gene. The CDR3 loop spans 16 amino acids. The V gene's germline CDR1 is MNHNY and CDR2 SVGAGI (reference sequence). Here the CDR3 reads CASRKGQVRGTDTQYF. DNA for the CDR3: TGTGCCAGCAGGAAGGGACAGGTACGGGGCACAGATACGCAGTATTTT.

This clonotype appeared a few times. This chain uses TRBV20-1 with TRBJ2-5; 10 bases line up with TRBD2. The CDR3 spans 15 residues. V lost 0 bases, J lost 4 bases, and 5 bases stayed unmatched. Germline-derived CDR1 and CDR2 are DFQATT and SNEGSKA (reference sequence). The CDR3 DNA reads as TGCAGTGCTAGAGATGGCGGGACTAGCGCAGAGACCCAGTACTTC. Residues: CSARDGGTSAETQYF.

The chain carries TRBV14 and TRBJ2-7, with 11 positions matching TRBD1. This CDR3 has 17 residues. Trimming took 7 bases from V and 3 from J; bases not matched to a gene: 14. Germline lookup yields CDR1 SGHDN and CDR2 FVKESK. CDR3 coding DNA: TGTGCCAGCAAACTCTCCCCGGGACAGGGGGTTCACTACGAGCAGTACTTC. It is translated as CASKLSPGQGVHYEQYF.

In this sample, this clonotype turned up a few times. The CDR3 is CSASRGEGSNQPQHF. CDR3 nucleotides: TGCAGTGCCTCTCGTGGGGAGGGATCAAATCAGCCCCAGCATTTT. This chain connects TRBV20-1 to TRBJ1-5; no clear D. Trimming shortened V by 6 bases and J by 4 bases, and 19 bases separated the two germline ends. The germline V gene has CDR1 DFQATT and CDR2 SNEGSKA (reference sequence). The CDR3 extends over 15 amino acids.

This clonotype was counted a few times. The chain has TRBV6-2 or TRBV6-3 and TRBJ2-2, with no clear D. The V end lost 7 bases, the J end lost 0 bases, and 18 bases lay between the germline ends. The CDR3 runs to 17 residues. From germline, CDR1 is MNHEY and CDR2 SVGEGT. CDR3 nucleotide sequence: TGTGCCAGCAATATAGACACCGACGAACCGAACACCGGGGAGCTGTTTTTT. Translated, it gives CASNIDTDEPNTGELFF.

This clonotype was seen ten or more times. This chain joins TRBV12-3 or TRBV12-4 and TRBJ1-1; tentative D call: TRBD1 (5 bases). Trimming removed 8 bases from V and 0 bases from J, with 16 bases in between. The CDR3 is 15 amino acids. The CDR3 sequence is CASRGGGSLNTEAFF. DNA for the CDR3: TGTGCCAGCCGGGGGGGGGGTTCCCTGAACACTGAAGCTTTCTTT.

There are many counts of this clonotype. This chain links TRBV6-2 or TRBV6-3 with TRBJ2-7, with D possibly TRBD1 on 6 matching bases. Looked up from germline, CDR1 is MNHEY and CDR2 is SVGEGT. The germline V and J ends were trimmed by 2 bases and 2 bases, with 16 bases remaining between them. The CDR3 sequence is 16 residues long. CDR3 nucleotides: TGTGCCAGCAGTTACGATGTGACAGGACCTACCTACGAGCAGTACTTC. Protein product: CASSYDVTGPTYEQYF.

At least ten counts were recorded for this clonotype. CDR3 DNA sequence: TGTGCCAGCAGCTTGGGGGTCGGAACCTACGAGCAGTACTTC. Its translation is CASSLGVGTYEQYF. V and J are TRBV5-5 and TRBJ2-7; D uncertain. The V and J ends lost 0 bases and 2 bases respectively, with 9 bases between them. Germline CDR1 is SGHKS and CDR2 is YYEKEE (reference sequence). This CDR3 has 14 amino acids.